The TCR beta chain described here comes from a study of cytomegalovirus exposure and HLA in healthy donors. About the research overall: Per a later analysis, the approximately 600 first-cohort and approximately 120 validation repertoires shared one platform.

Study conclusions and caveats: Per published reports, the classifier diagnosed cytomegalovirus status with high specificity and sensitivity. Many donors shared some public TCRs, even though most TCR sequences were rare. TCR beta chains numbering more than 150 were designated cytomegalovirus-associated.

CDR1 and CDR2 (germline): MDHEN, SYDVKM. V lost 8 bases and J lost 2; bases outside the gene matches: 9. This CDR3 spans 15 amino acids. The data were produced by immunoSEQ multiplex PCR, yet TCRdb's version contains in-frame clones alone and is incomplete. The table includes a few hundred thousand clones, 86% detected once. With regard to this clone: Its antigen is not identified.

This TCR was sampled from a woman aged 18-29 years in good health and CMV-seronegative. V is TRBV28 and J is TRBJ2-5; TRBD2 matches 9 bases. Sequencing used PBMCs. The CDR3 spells CASDTAGGGQETQYF. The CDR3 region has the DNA TGTGCCAGCGACACAGCGGGAGGAGGTCAAGAGACCCAGTACTTC. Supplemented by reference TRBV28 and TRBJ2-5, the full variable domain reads DVKVTQSSRYLVKRTGEKVFLECVQDMDHENMFWYRQDPGLGLRLIYFSYDVKMKEKGDIPEGYSVSREKKERFSLILESASTNQTSMYLCASDTAGGGQETQYFGPGTRLLVL.